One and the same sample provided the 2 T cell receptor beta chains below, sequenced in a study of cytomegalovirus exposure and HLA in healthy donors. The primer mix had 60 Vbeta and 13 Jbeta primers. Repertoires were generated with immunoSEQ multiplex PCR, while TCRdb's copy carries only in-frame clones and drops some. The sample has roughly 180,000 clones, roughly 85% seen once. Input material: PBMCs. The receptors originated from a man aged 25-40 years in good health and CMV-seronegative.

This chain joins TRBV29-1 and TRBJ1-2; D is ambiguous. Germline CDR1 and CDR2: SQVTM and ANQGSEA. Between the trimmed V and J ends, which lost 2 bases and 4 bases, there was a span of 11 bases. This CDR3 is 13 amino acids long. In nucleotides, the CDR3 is TGCAGCGTTGAACACCCAGACATCTATGGCTACACCTTC. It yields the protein CSVEHPDIYGYTF.

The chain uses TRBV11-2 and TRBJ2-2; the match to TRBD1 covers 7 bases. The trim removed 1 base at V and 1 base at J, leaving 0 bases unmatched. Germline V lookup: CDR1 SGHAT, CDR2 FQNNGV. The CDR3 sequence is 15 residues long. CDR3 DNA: TGTGCCAGCAGCTTAGGGACAGGGAACACCGGGGAGCTGTTTTTT. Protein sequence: CASSLGTGNTGELFF.